This T cell receptor beta chain was documented in a study of cytomegalovirus exposure and HLA in healthy donors. Study results and caveats: For most TCR sequences rarity was the rule, although some public TCRs occurred in many donors. It was likely that a cluster of highly shared sequence variants was a sequencing artifact. Immune exposure information available was restricted to CMV serostatus.

Primers: 60 Vbeta forward and 13 Jbeta reverse. TCRdb keeps only in-frame clones here, not all; method: immunoSEQ multiplex PCR. Seen here are more than 150,000 clones, roughly nine tenths observed once, and the top ten hold around 0.21%. V was cut by 6 bases and J by 6 bases, with 9 bases left in between. Germline V lookup: CDR1 SEHNR, CDR2 FQNEAQ (reference sequence). The CDR3 extends over 12 amino acids. Concerning this clone: Antigen unknown.

V gene TRBV7-9 combines with J gene TRBJ1-5; D call uncertain. The receptor was isolated from a girl under three years old in good health and CMV-seronegative. Sequencing was carried out using PBMCs. CDR3 amino acids: CASSGEGQPQHF. The CDR3, as DNA: TGTGCCAGCAGTGGGGAGGGTCAGCCCCAGCATTTT.